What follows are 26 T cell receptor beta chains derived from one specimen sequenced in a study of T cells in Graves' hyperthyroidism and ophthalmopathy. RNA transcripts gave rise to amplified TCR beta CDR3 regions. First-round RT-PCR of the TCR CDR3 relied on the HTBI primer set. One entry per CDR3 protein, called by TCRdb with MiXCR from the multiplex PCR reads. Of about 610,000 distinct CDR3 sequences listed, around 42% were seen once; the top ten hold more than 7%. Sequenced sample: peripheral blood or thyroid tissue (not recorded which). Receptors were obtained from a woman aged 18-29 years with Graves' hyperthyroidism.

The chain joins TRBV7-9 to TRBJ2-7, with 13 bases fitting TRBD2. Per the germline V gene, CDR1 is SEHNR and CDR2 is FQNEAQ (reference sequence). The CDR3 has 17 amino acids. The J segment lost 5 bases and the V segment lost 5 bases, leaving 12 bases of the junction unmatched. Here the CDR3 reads CASSPRAGTSGTHEQYF. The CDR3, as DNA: TGTGCCAGCAGCCCTAGGGCCGGGACTAGCGGGACCCACGAGCAGTACTTC.

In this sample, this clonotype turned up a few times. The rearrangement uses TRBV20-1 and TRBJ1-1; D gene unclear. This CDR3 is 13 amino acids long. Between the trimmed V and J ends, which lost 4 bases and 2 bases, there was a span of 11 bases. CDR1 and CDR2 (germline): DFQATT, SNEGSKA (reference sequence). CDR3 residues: CSATTSVNTEAFF. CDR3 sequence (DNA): TGCAGTGCTACGACTAGCGTAAACACTGAAGCTTTCTTT.

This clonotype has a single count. CDR3 DNA: TGTGCCAGCAGTGAAGGCCATAGCACAGATACGCAGTATTTT. Amino acids: CASSEGHSTDTQYF. The rearrangement links TRBV2 to TRBJ2-3; no clear D. The CDR3 has 14 residues. Germline values: CDR1 SNHLY, CDR2 FYNNEI. The V gene lost 1 base and the J gene lost 0 bases, with 5 bases spanning the gap.

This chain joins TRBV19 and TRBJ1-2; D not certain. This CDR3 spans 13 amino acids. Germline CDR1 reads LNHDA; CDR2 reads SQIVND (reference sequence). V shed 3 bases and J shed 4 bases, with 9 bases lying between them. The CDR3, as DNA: TGTGCCAGTAGTATTGGGGTTTCCTATGGCTACACCTTC. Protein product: CASSIGVSYGYTF.

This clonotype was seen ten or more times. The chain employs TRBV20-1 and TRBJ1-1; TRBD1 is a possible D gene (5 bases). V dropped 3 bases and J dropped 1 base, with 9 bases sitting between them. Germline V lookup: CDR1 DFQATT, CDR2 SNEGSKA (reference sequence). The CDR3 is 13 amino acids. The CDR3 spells CSARTQGNTEAFF. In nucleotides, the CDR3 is TGCAGTGCTAGGACCCAGGGGAACACTGAAGCTTTCTTT.

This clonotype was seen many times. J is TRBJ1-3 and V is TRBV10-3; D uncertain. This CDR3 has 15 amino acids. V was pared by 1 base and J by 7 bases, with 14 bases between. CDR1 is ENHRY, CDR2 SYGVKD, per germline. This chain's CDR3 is CAISEWISSGNTIYF. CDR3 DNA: TGTGCCATCAGTGAGTGGATCTCGAGCGGGAACACCATATATTTT.

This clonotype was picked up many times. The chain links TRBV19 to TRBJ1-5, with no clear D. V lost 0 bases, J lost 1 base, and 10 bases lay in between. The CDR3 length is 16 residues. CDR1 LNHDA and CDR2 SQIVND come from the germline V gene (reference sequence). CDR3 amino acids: CASSIEGRGSNQPQHF. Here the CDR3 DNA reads TGTGCCAGTAGTATAGAGGGCAGAGGAAGCAATCAGCCCCAGCATTTT.

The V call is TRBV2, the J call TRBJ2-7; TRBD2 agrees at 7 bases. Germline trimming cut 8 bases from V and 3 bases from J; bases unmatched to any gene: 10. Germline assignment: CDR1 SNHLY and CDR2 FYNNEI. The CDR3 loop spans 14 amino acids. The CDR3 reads CASPGETGGYEQYF. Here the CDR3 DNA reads TGTGCCAGCCCCGGGGAGACGGGGGGCTACGAGCAGTACTTC.

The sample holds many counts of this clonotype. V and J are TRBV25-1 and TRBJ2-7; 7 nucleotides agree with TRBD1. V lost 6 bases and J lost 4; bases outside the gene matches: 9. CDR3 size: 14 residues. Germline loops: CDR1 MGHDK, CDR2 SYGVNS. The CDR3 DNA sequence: TGTGCCAGCAGACGACAGGGTAGTCGGTACGAGCAGTACTTC. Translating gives CASRRQGSRYEQYF.

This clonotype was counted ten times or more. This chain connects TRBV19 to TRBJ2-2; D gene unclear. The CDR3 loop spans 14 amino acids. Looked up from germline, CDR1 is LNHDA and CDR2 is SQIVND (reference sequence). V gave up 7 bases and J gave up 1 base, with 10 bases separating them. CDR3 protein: CASTNTLNTGELFF. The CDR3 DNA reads TGTGCCAGTACCAACACCTTGAACACCGGGGAGCTGTTTTTT. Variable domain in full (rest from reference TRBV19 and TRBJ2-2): DGGITQSPKYLFRKEGQNVTLSCEQNLNHDAMYWYRQDPGQGLRLIYYSQIVNDFQKGDIAEGYSVSREKKESFPLTVTSAQKNPTAFYLCASTNTLNTGELFFGEGSRLTVL.

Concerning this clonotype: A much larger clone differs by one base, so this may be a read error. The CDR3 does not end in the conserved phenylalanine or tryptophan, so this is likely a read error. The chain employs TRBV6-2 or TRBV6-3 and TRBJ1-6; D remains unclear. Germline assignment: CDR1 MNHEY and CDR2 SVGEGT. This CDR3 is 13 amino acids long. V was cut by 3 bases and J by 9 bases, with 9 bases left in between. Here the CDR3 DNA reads TGTGCCAGCAGTTATGGTCCTATTTCACCCCTCCACCTT. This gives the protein CASSYGPISPLHL.

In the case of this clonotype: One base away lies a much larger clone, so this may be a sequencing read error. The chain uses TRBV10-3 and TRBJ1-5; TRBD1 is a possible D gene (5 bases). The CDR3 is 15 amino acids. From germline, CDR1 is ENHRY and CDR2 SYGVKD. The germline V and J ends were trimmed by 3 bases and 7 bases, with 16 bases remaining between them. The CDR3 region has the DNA TGTGCCATCAGTGAAGAGGGCAGGGTCGGACAGCCCCAGCATTTT. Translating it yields CAISEEGRVGQPQHF.

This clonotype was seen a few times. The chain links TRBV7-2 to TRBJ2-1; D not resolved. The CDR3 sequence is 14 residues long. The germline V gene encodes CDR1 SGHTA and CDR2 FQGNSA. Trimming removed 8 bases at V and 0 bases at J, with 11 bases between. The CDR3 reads CASAFLSSYNEQFF. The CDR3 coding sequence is TGTGCCAGCGCCTTCCTGAGCTCCTACAATGAGCAGTTCTTC.

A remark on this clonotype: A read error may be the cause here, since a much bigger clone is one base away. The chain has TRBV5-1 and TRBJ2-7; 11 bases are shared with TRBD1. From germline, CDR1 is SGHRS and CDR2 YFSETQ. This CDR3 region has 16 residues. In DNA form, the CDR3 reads TGCGCCAGCGCCCCACTCCTCGGACAGGGGGCAAACGAGCGGTACTTC. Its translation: CASAPLLGQGANERYF.

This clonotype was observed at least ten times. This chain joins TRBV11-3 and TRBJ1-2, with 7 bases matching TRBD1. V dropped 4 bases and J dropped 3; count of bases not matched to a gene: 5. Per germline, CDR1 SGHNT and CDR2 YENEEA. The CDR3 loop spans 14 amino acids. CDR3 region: CASSSRDSYYGYTF. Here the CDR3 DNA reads TGTGCCAGCAGCTCCCGGGACAGCTACTATGGCTACACCTTC. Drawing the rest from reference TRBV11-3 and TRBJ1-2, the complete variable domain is EAGVVQSPRYKIIEKKQPVAFWCNPISGHNTLYWYLQNLGQGPELLIRYENEEAVDDSQLPKDRFSAERLKGVDSTLKIQPAELGDSAVYLCASSSRDSYYGYTFGSGTRLTVV.

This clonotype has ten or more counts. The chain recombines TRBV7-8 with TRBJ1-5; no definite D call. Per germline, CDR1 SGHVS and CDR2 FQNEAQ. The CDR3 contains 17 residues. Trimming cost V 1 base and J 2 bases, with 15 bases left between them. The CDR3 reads CASSLENARRRNQPQHF. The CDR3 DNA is TGTGCCAGCAGCTTAGAGAATGCCAGACGTCGCAATCAGCCCCAGCATTTT.

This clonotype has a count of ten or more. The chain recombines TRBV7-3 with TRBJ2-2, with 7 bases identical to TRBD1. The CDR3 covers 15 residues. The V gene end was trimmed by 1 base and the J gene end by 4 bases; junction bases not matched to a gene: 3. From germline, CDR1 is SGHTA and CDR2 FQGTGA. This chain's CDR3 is CASSLIQGLTGELFF. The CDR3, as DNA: TGTGCCAGCAGCTTAATACAGGGGCTCACCGGGGAGCTGTTTTTT.

In DNA form, the CDR3 reads TGTGCCAGCAGAACGTCCGGGACAGGGCGCACCGGGGCTTTCTTT. Translated: CASRTSGTGRTGAFF. The chain links TRBV2 to TRBJ1-1; TRBD1 matches 9 bases. Germline V gives CDR1 SNHLY, CDR2 FYNNEI. The CDR3 extends over 15 amino acids. The V and J ends lost 6 bases and 11 bases, in that order; junction bases with no gene match: 16.

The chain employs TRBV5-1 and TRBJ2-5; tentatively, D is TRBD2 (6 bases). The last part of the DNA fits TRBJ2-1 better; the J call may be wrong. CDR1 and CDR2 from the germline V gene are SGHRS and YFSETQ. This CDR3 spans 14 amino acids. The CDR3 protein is CASSGGERDNEQFF. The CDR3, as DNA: TGCGCCAGCAGCGGCGGGGAGAGAGACAATGAGCAGTTCTTC.

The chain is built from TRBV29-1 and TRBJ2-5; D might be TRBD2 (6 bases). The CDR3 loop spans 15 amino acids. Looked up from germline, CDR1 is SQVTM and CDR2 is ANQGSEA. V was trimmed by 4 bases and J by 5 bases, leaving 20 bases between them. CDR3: CSVAAGAGYPETQYF. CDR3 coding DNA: TGCAGCGTTGCAGCGGGCGCAGGGTATCCGGAGACCCAGTACTTC.

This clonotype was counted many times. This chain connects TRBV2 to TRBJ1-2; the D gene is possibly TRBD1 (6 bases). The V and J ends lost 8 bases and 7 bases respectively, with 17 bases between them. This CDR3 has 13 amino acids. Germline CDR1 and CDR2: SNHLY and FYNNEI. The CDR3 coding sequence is TGTGCCAGCCTACTCAGGGGAGAGGGTGGCTACACCTTC. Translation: CASLLRGEGGYTF. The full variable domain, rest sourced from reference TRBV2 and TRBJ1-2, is EPEVTQTPSHQVTQMGQEVILRCVPISNHLYFYWYRQILGQKVEFLVSFYNNEISEKSEIFDDQFSVERPDGSNFTLKIRSTKLEDSAMYFCASLLRGEGGYTFGSGTRLTVV.

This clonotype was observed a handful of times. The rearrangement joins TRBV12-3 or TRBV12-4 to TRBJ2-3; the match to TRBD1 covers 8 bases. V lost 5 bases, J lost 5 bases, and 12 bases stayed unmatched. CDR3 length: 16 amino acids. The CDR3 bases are TGTGCCAGCAGTGCTTCCGACAGGGGAGGAGGAGATACGCAGTATTTT. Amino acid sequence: CASSASDRGGGDTQYF.

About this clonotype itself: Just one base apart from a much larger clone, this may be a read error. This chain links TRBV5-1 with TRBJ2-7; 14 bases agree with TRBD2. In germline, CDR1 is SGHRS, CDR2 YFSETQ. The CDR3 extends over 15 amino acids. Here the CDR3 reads CASSLTGTSGSEQCF. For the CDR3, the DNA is TGCGCCAGCAGCTTAACCGGGACTAGCGGGAGTGAGCAGTGCTTC. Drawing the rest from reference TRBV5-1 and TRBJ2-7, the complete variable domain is KAGVTQTPRYLIKTRGQQVTLSCSPISGHRSVSWYQQTPGQGLQFLFEYFSETQRNKGNFPGRFSGRQFSNSRSEMNVSTLELGDSALYLCASSLTGTSGSEQCFGPGTRLTVT.

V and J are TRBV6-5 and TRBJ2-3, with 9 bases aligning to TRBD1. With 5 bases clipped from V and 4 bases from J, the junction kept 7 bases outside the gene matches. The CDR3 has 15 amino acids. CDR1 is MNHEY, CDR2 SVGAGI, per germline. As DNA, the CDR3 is TGTGCCAGCAGTCCCCAGGACAGGGGCTCAGATACGCAGTATTTT. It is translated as CASSPQDRGSDTQYF.

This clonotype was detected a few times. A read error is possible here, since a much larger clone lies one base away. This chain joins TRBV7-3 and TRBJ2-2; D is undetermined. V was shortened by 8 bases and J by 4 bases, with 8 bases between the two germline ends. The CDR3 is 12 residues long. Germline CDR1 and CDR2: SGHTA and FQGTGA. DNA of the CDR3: TGTGCCAGCCCCTGGCCCACCGGGGAGCTGTTTTTT. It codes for CASPWPTGELFF. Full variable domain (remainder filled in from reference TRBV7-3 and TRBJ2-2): GAGVSQTPSNKVTEKGKYVELRCDPISGHTALYWYRQSLGQGPEFLIYFQGTGAADDSGLPNDRFFAVRPEGSVSTLKIQRTERGDSAVYLCASPWPTGELFFGEGSRLTVL.

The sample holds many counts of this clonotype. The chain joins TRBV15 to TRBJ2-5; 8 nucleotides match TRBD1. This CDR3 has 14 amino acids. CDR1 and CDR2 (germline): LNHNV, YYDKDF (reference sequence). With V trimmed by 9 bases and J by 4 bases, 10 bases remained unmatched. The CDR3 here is CATAGQVSGETQYF. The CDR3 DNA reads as TGTGCCACGGCGGGACAGGTTAGCGGAGAGACCCAGTACTTC.